The rows below give T cell receptor beta chains drawn from one sample of a study of shared clonotypes between healthy human individuals. Here immunoSEQ multiplex PCR was the method, and the copy in TCRdb shows in-frame clones only, minus some. Of some 660,000 clones detected, 60% to 75% appear once; the ten largest clones hold about 1.8%. Sequenced sample: memory CD4+ T cells sorted from blood. These receptors were obtained from a woman younger than 45 in good health. Both conserved end residues are part of each CDR3. The order of the fields is clone size, J gene, D gene, V gene, CDR3 DNA, CDR3 protein. The D gene is left open where the match is weak. Clone size is given for some rows only: seen once, a few or many times, or a class if the clone is expanded.

clone size: -; J gene: TRBJ2-2; D gene: TRBD2; V gene: TRBV11-2; CDR3 DNA: TGTGCCAGCAGCTTCATGGCGTGGCGGGAGTCTGCCGGGGAGCTGTTTTTT; CDR3 protein: CASSFMAWRESAGELFF
clone size: -; J gene: TRBJ2-7; D gene: -; V gene: TRBV6-6; CDR3 DNA: TGTGCCAGCAGTTACTCCCCGGAGAACGAGCAGTACTTC; CDR3 protein: CASSYSPENEQYF
clone size: few; J gene: TRBJ2-5; D gene: TRBD2; V gene: TRBV5-1; CDR3 DNA: TGCGCCAGCAGCTTGGGGAGCGGGACGACTTCGACCCAGTACTTC; CDR3 protein: CASSLGSGTTSTQYF
clone size: -; J gene: TRBJ1-3; D gene: TRBD1; V gene: TRBV4-2; CDR3 DNA: TGTGCCAGCAGCCGAAGGACAGGCTCGGTAACGGGAAACACCATATATTTT; CDR3 protein: CASSRRTGSVTGNTIYF
clone size: many; J gene: TRBJ1-2; D gene: -; V gene: TRBV11-2; CDR3 DNA: TGTGCCAGCAGCTCGCGACATGGGGGCTACACCTTC; CDR3 protein: CASSSRHGGYTF
clone size: -; J gene: TRBJ2-2; D gene: -; V gene: TRBV13; CDR3 DNA: TGTGCCAGCAGCCTCCGATCCACCGGGGAGCTGTTTTTT; CDR3 protein: CASSLRSTGELFF
clone size: once; J gene: TRBJ1-4; D gene: -; V gene: TRBV28; CDR3 DNA: TGTGCCAGCAGTTTTATTATTAGGGGGAAGTTTGAAAAACTGTTTTTT; CDR3 protein: CASSFIIRGKFEKLFF
clone size: -; J gene: TRBJ2-3; D gene: -; V gene: TRBV10-3; CDR3 DNA: TGTGCCATCAGGGGTATGGGAGCCAACACAGATACGCAGTATTTT; CDR3 protein: CAIRGMGANTDTQYF
clone size: -; J gene: TRBJ1-1; D gene: TRBD1; V gene: TRBV5-1; CDR3 DNA: TGCGCCAGCAGCCTAACGGGGGACAGGGGGAACACTGAAGCTTTCTTT; CDR3 protein: CASSLTGDRGNTEAFF
clone size: -; J gene: TRBJ2-2; D gene: -; V gene: TRBV9; CDR3 DNA: TGTGCCAGCAGCGCGAGACGACTGGGAGGGGGACCCGGGGAGCTGTTTTTT; CDR3 protein: CASSARRLGGGPGELFF
clone size: -; J gene: TRBJ1-1; D gene: -; V gene: TRBV20-1; CDR3 DNA: TGCAGTGCTAGACAGGTGACTGAAGCTTTCTTT; CDR3 protein: CSARQVTEAFF
clone size: -; J gene: TRBJ2-3; D gene: TRBD2; V gene: TRBV5-1; CDR3 DNA: TGCGCCACCACCAGACTAGCGGGGAGCACAGATACGCAGTATTTT; CDR3 protein: CATTRLAGSTDTQYF
clone size: few; J gene: TRBJ1-1; D gene: TRBD1; V gene: TRBV5-1; CDR3 DNA: TGCGCCAGCAGCCCCATGCTTAGGACTCAGGGGGTGAGGACTGAAGCTTTCTTT; CDR3 protein: CASSPMLRTQGVRTEAFF
clone size: -; J gene: TRBJ2-1; D gene: -; V gene: TRBV10-3; CDR3 DNA: TGTGCCATCAAAGAGCTCCAAAATTCCCACAATGAGCAGTTCTTC; CDR3 protein: CAIKELQNSHNEQFF
clone size: -; J gene: TRBJ1-2; D gene: TRBD1; V gene: TRBV19; CDR3 DNA: TGTGCCAGTAGTATCGACAGGGGGCTCGGTGGCTACACCTTC; CDR3 protein: CASSIDRGLGGYTF
clone size: -; J gene: TRBJ2-3; D gene: TRBD2; V gene: TRBV28; CDR3 DNA: TGTGCCAGCCGGACTAGCGGGAGAGATACGCAGTATTTT; CDR3 protein: CASRTSGRDTQYF
clone size: -; J gene: TRBJ2-3; D gene: TRBD2; V gene: TRBV2; CDR3 DNA: TGTGCCAGCAGCGGACTAGCGGGAGTCACAGATACGCAGTATTTT; CDR3 protein: CASSGLAGVTDTQYF
clone size: few; J gene: TRBJ1-2; D gene: -; V gene: TRBV7-3; CDR3 DNA: TGTGCCAGCAGCTCGGACACACTGGAGGGCTACACCTTC; CDR3 protein: CASSSDTLEGYTF
clone size: -; J gene: TRBJ1-3; D gene: -; V gene: TRBV19; CDR3 DNA: TGTGCCAGTAGTATTTCTGGAAACACCATATATTTT; CDR3 protein: CASSISGNTIYF
clone size: -; J gene: TRBJ2-7; D gene: -; V gene: TRBV21-1; CDR3 DNA: TGTGCCAGCAGCAAAGGGGTTCCGGGAGGGCCTCACTACGAGCAGTACTTC; CDR3 protein: CASSKGVPGGPHYEQYF
clone size: many; J gene: TRBJ1-5; D gene: -; V gene: TRBV6-1; CDR3 DNA: TGTGCCAGTGATACCGGGACGGATTTCAATCAGCCCCAGCATTTT; CDR3 protein: CASDTGTDFNQPQHF
clone size: -; J gene: TRBJ2-5; D gene: TRBD1; V gene: TRBV5-1; CDR3 DNA: TGCGCCAGCAGCCGCCCAGGGGGCTGGCAAGAGACCCAGTACTTC; CDR3 protein: CASSRPGGWQETQYF
clone size: -; J gene: TRBJ2-5; D gene: -; V gene: TRBV6-1; CDR3 DNA: TGTGCCAGCAGTGAAATCTTTGGGCCGGAACAGACCCAGTACTTC; CDR3 protein: CASSEIFGPEQTQYF
clone size: -; J gene: TRBJ2-7; D gene: -; V gene: TRBV4-1; CDR3 DNA: TGCGCCAGCAGCCAAGAAAGGATAGGGCAGGTCCGACCTAACTACGAGCAGTACTTC; CDR3 protein: CASSQERIGQVRPNYEQYF
clone size: -; J gene: TRBJ2-7; D gene: -; V gene: TRBV7-2; CDR3 DNA: TGTGCCAGCCTCCTAGGGGGAGGGCGATACGAGCAGTACTTC; CDR3 protein: CASLLGGGRYEQYF
clone size: -; J gene: TRBJ2-1; D gene: -; V gene: TRBV19; CDR3 DNA: TGTGCCAGTAGTATTGGGCTAGCGTACAGCTCCTACAATGAGCAGTTCTTC; CDR3 protein: CASSIGLAYSSYNEQFF
clone size: few; J gene: TRBJ2-7; D gene: -; V gene: TRBV2; CDR3 DNA: TGTGCCAGCAGTATCGAAGGGGATCACGAGCAGTACTTC; CDR3 protein: CASSIEGDHEQYF
clone size: -; J gene: TRBJ2-2; D gene: TRBD1; V gene: TRBV6-4; CDR3 DNA: TGTGCCAGCGGAGGGACAGGAAACTGCTACACCGGGGAGCTGTTTTTT; CDR3 protein: CASGGTGNCYTGELFF
clone size: -; J gene: TRBJ2-3; D gene: -; V gene: TRBV7-9; CDR3 DNA: TGTGCCAGCAGCTTTGACCTCTCCGGCACAGATACGCAGTATTTT; CDR3 protein: CASSFDLSGTDTQYF
clone size: -; J gene: TRBJ1-1; D gene: TRBD1; V gene: TRBV11-2; CDR3 DNA: TGTGCCAGCAGCTGGACAGGGGAGGCTGAAGCTTTCTTT; CDR3 protein: CASSWTGEAEAFF
clone size: -; J gene: TRBJ1-1; D gene: -; V gene: TRBV30; CDR3 DNA: TGTGCCTGGGCCTCCGGCGTGAACACTGAAGCTTTCTTT; CDR3 protein: CAWASGVNTEAFF
clone size: once; J gene: TRBJ1-1; D gene: TRBD1; V gene: TRBV27; CDR3 DNA: TGTGCCAGCAGCCTCGGGACAGATTTTGGAAATTTGAACACTGAAGCTTTCTTT; CDR3 protein: CASSLGTDFGNLNTEAFF
clone size: -; J gene: TRBJ2-7; D gene: -; V gene: TRBV28; CDR3 DNA: TGTGCCAGCATTTCCTTGGGCGGGCCCCCCTACGAGCAGTACTTC; CDR3 protein: CASISLGGPPYEQYF
clone size: -; J gene: TRBJ2-5; D gene: TRBD2; V gene: TRBV11-2; CDR3 DNA: TGTGCCAGCAGCCCCCCCGGACTAGGGGTGGAGACCCAGTACTTC; CDR3 protein: CASSPPGLGVETQYF
clone size: many; J gene: TRBJ2-3; D gene: TRBD2; V gene: TRBV27; CDR3 DNA: TGTGCCAGCAGACGGACTAGGTTTGCAGATACGCAGTATTTT; CDR3 protein: CASRRTRFADTQYF
clone size: -; J gene: TRBJ2-7; D gene: -; V gene: TRBV2; CDR3 DNA: TGTGCCAGCAGCTCCCCCGGCGGCGGGCGTAGCGAGCAGTACTTC; CDR3 protein: CASSSPGGGRSEQYF
clone size: -; J gene: TRBJ2-1; D gene: TRBD2; V gene: TRBV27; CDR3 DNA: TGTGCCAGCAGTTCCTTAGCGGGAGGTGGCGATGAGCAGTTCTTC; CDR3 protein: CASSSLAGGGDEQFF
clone size: -; J gene: TRBJ2-7; D gene: TRBD1; V gene: TRBV6-5; CDR3 DNA: TGTGCCAGCAGTTACGCATTCCGGGACAGCGAGAGGTACTTC; CDR3 protein: CASSYAFRDSERYF
clone size: many; J gene: TRBJ2-2; D gene: -; V gene: TRBV2; CDR3 DNA: TGTGCCAGCAAAATCGGCAGGGCGAACACCGGGGAGCTGTTTTTT; CDR3 protein: CASKIGRANTGELFF
clone size: -; J gene: TRBJ1-5; D gene: -; V gene: TRBV28; CDR3 DNA: TGTGCCAGCAGCCGGGACCTAACGAGGGGGTACAATCAGCCCCAGCATTTT; CDR3 protein: CASSRDLTRGYNQPQHF